This TCR beta chain originates from a study of graft-versus-host responses after intestinal transplantation (dated by TCRdb to about 2021). For the wider study: Recipients received multivisceral, liver-intestinal, or isolated intestinal transplants. Alloreactive clones were identified by sequencing pre-transplant mixed lymphocyte reaction products and comparing them with unstimulated pre-transplant donor and recipient T cells. Instead of going to the commercial service, samples from a few later patients were sequenced in-house on an Illumina MiSeq and processed with MiXCR. Every recipient was given anti-thymocyte globulin induction, then maintenance tacrolimus and steroids for about three years. Bulk TCR-beta CDR3 sequencing was used to track graft-versus-host and host-versus-graft alloreactive T cell clones in the graft, circulation and bone marrow after intestinal transplantation. A peak of at least 4% donor T cells among recipient peripheral blood mononuclear cells was the definition used for donor T cell macrochimerism. Of the approximately 25 intestinal transplant recipients enrolled in the cohort, one of whom was a retransplant, 3 patients without pretransplant specimens were excluded. Overall study outcomes, separate from this receptor: The relatively low number and heterogeneity of intestinal transplant patients limited the conclusions. GvH clones were found in recipient bone marrow, and some of the GvH clones appeared earlier in ileal mucosa or blood, which is consistent with an intestinal mucosal origin. Early after transplant, declines in HvG clones were associated with peak levels of circulating GvH clones. In the allografts of patients with donor T cell macrochimerism, GvH to HvG T cell clonal ratios were high.

Deletion took 2 bases off V and 6 bases off J, with a span of 10 bases between the germline ends. The CDR3 goes from the cysteine to the phenylalanine over 13 residues. The sequence is cut down to CDR3 DNA, 39 bases in frame from base 1. CDR1 and CDR2 are drawn from the germline V gene (reference sequence): PRHDT, FYEKMQ. Notes on this clone: Its antigen is still unknown. Within one base of it there is no much larger clone, and no base qualities were kept.

Libraries were made using the immunoSEQ multiplex PCR assay. In most patients, genomic DNA was isolated using the Qiagen DNeasy Blood and Tissue Kit and sent frozen to Adaptive Biotechnologies for TCR sequencing. For most patients, genomic DNA was subjected to high-throughput TCR-beta CDR3 sequencing by Adaptive Biotechnologies. The source study handled its data this way. Adaptive's ImmunoSEQ software was the source of the TCR sequencing data for 15 to 20 patients, while three other patients were processed with MiXCR and VDJtools. To correct CD4 versus CD8 sorting errors, any sequence found in both subsets at a frequency ratio below 5:1 was removed. Because the origin of CDR3 nucleotide sequences shared between donor and recipient could not be assigned, those sequences were removed. To be classed as alloreactive, a clone needed at least 2-fold expansion over unstimulated cells and a minimum CFSE-low frequency of 0.002% (template counts) or 0.001% (read counts). A clone was considered mappable if detected in the sequenced pre-transplant spleen, lymph node, or MLR CFSE-low populations of the donor or recipient. The cumulative frequency of alloreactive clones was calculated as a percentage of all sequences, weighted by copy number. This is the immuneACCESS table as TCRdb keeps it, with only in-frame sequences that have V and J called. A part of the clones is gone; compared with another copy, unresolved V genes explain less than half, and the rest is unexplained. That table gives V, J and clone size, and the DNA gave D and trimming. Across this sample there are 62,000 or so clones, with more than 85% seen only once. The top ten hold roughly 1.6% of the sample.

The time point label on this specimen signifies: cells obtained before transplantation from donor or recipient. CD3+CD4+ and CD3+CD8+ populations were FACS-sorted from unstimulated pre-transplant donor and recipient cells taken from spleen or lymph nodes. The source of this sequence is a human donor who was the organ donor for an intestinal transplant. Here the sequenced sample was unstimulated CD8+ T cells sorted from spleen or lymph node cells, taken before transplant. The chain uses TRBV13 and TRBJ2-5, with a weak D call of TRBD2 (5 bases match). The CDR3 protein is CASSLSSRQTQYF. The DNA reads as follows: TGTGCCAGCAGCTTATCTAGCAGGCAGACCCAGTACTTC.